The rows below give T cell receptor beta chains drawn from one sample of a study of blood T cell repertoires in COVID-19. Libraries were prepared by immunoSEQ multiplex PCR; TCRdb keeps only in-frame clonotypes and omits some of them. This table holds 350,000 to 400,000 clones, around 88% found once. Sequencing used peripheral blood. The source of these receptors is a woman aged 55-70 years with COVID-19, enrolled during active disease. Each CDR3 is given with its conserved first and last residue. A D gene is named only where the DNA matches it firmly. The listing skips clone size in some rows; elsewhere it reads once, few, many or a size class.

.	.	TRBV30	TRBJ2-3	CAWRRQTSTDTQYF	TGTGCCTGGAGGAGGCAAACTAGCACAGATACGCAGTATTTT
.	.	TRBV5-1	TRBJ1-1	CASSPQGSSTEAFF	TGCGCCAGCAGCCCCCAGGGAAGTAGCACTGAAGCTTTCTTT
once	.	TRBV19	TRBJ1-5	CASSLTGDQPQHF	TGTGCCAGTAGTCTTACGGGAGATCAGCCCCAGCATTTT
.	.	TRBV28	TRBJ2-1	CASSFRRHNEQFF	TGTGCCAGCAGTTTCAGGCGACACAATGAGCAGTTCTTC
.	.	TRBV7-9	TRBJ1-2	CASSPERVDGYTF	TGTGCCAGCAGCCCAGAGAGGGTAGATGGCTACACCTTC
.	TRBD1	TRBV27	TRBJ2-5	CASSLIGRGSKETQYF	TGTGCCAGCAGTTTAATCGGCAGGGGGTCGAAAGAGACCCAGTACTTC
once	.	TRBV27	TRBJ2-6	CASSLQGSGANVLTF	TGTGCCAGCAGCCTACAGGGCTCTGGGGCCAACGTCCTGACTTTC
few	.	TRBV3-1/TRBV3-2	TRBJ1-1	CASSQGVFAEAFF	TGTGCCAGCAGCCAAGGAGTATTCGCTGAAGCTTTCTTT
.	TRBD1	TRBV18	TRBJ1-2	CASSPQGTGNDGYTF	TGTGCCAGCTCACCACAAGGGACAGGGAATGATGGCTACACCTTC
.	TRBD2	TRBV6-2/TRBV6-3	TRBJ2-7	CASSQTSGGSYEQYF	TGTGCCAGCAGCCAGACTAGCGGGGGCTCCTACGAGCAGTACTTC
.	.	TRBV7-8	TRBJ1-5	CASSSTGFAQPQHF	TGTGCCAGCAGCTCGACAGGATTCGCTCAGCCCCAGCATTTT
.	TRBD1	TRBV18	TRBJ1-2	CASSPDREGYTF	TGTGCCAGCTCACCAGACAGGGAGGGCTACACCTTC
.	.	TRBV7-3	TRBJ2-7	CASSPTGSYEQYF	TGTGCCAGCAGCCCGACGGGATCCTACGAGCAGTACTTC
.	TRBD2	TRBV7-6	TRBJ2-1	CASSSGLAVYNEQFF	TGTGCCAGCAGCTCCGGACTAGCGGTATACAATGAGCAGTTCTTC
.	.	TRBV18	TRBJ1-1	CASSPQGLDTEAFF	TGTGCCAGCTCACCACAGGGGTTGGACACTGAAGCTTTCTTT
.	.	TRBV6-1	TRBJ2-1	CASSEAGAYYNEQFF	TGTGCCAGCAGTGAAGCGGGGGCGTATTACAATGAGCAGTTCTTC
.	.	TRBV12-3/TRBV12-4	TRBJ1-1	CASSLSGVGEAFF	TGTGCCAGCAGTTTATCAGGGGTGGGTGAAGCTTTCTTT
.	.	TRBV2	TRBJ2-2	CASRHGGGRSGELFF	TGTGCCAGCAGGCACGGAGGGGGCAGGAGCGGGGAGCTGTTTTTT
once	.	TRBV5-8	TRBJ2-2	CASSFGQGATGELFF	TGTGCCAGCAGCTTCGGTCAGGGTGCCACCGGGGAGCTGTTTTTT
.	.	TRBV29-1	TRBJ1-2	CSVSPANYGYTF	TGCAGCGTTTCCCCCGCTAACTATGGCTACACCTTC
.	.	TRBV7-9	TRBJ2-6	CASSSNGRTGANVLTF	TGTGCCAGCAGCTCCAATGGGAGAACTGGGGCCAACGTCCTGACTTTC
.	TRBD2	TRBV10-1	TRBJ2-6	CASRTSTSSGANVLTF	TGCGCCAGCAGGACTAGCACGAGCTCTGGGGCCAACGTCCTGACTTTC
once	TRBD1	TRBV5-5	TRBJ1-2	CASSSGTGGYGYTF	TGTGCCAGCAGCTCCGGGACAGGGGGCTATGGCTACACCTTC
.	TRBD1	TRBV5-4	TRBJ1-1	CASSWGRDRDPEAFF	TGTGCCAGCAGCTGGGGCCGGGACAGGGACCCTGAAGCTTTCTTT
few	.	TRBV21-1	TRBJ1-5	CASSKPTGSNQPQHF	TGTGCCAGCAGCAAACCGACAGGTAGCAATCAGCCCCAGCATTTT
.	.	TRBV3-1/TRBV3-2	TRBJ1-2	CASSPQRGWTNGYTF	TGTGCCAGCAGCCCGCAAAGGGGCTGGACGAATGGCTACACCTTC
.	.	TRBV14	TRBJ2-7	CASSQDSGYEQYF	TGTGCCAGCAGCCAAGATTCGGGGTACGAGCAGTACTTC
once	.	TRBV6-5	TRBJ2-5	CASRTGETQYF	TGTGCCAGCAGAACAGGGGAGACCCAGTACTTC
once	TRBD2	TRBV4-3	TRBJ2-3	CASSQDGGGGFTDTQYF	TGCGCCAGCAGCCAAGATGGTGGCGGGGGGTTCACAGATACGCAGTATTTT
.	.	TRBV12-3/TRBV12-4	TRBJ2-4	CASSPPLNIQYF	TGTGCCAGCAGTCCCCCCTTGAACATTCAGTACTTC
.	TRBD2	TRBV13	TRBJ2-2	CASSPGTIVGELFF	TGTGCCAGCAGCCCCGGGACTATCGTCGGGGAGCTGTTTTTT
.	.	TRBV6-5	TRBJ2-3	CASSLLARGTDTQYF	TGTGCCAGCAGTCTACTAGCTCGCGGTACAGATACGCAGTATTTT
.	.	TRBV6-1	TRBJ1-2	CASSEANNYGYTF	TGTGCCAGCAGTGAGGCAAACAACTATGGCTACACCTTC
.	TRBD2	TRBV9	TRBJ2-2	CASSGLAGGPTGELFF	TGTGCCAGCAGCGGGCTAGCGGGGGGGCCCACCGGGGAGCTGTTTTTT
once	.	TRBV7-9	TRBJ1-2	CASSPTVRDGYTF	TGTGCCAGCAGCCCGACAGTTAGGGATGGCTACACCTTC
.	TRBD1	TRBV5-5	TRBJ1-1	CASSRGQPNTEAFF	TGTGCCAGCAGCAGGGGACAGCCGAACACTGAAGCTTTCTTT
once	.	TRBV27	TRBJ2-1	CASSLGDIYDNEQFF	TGTGCCAGCAGTTTAGGGGACATATACGACAATGAGCAGTTCTTC
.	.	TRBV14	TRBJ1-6	CASSQGGDRRVSSYNSPLHF	TGTGCCAGCAGCCAAGGAGGGGACCGGAGGGTTAGCTCCTATAATTCACCCCTCCACTTT
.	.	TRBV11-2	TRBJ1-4	CASSLAGDTNEKLFF	TGTGCCAGCAGCTTAGCAGGGGATACTAATGAAAAACTGTTTTTT
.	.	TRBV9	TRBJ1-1	CASSVAQGNTEAFF	TGTGCCAGCAGCGTAGCACAGGGGAACACTGAAGCTTTCTTT
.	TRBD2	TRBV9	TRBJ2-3	CASSVAAGGPPDTQYF	TGTGCCAGCAGCGTAGCGGCGGGGGGGCCACCAGATACGCAGTATTTT
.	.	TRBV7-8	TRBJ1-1	CASSLQAGNTEAFF	TGTGCCAGCAGCTTACAGGCGGGGAACACTGAAGCTTTCTTT
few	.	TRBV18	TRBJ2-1	CASSPPSGGRGNEQFF	TGTGCCAGCTCACCACCGTCCGGGGGGAGGGGGAATGAGCAGTTCTTC
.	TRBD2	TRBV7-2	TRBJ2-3	CASSLIGPSGGYSTDTQYF	TGTGCCAGCAGCTTAATCGGGCCTAGCGGGGGCTACAGCACAGATACGCAGTATTTT
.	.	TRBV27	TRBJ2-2	CATRPGAGELFF	TGTGCCACCCGCCCGGGGGCCGGGGAGCTGTTTTTT
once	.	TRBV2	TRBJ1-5	CASSEGGVGNQPQHF	TGTGCCAGCAGTGAAGGGGGCGTTGGCAATCAGCCCCAGCATTTT